This passage covers 10 T cell receptor beta chains from one sample sequenced in a study of shared clonotypes between healthy human individuals. Sequencing was performed with immunoSEQ multiplex PCR; in TCRdb, only in-frame clones are kept and a portion is missing. The sample has millions of clones; approximately 95% are singletons. CD45RO-negative, CCR7-selected cells formed the naive CD8 fraction, which excluded terminally differentiated effector memory CD45RA+ cells. The material sequenced was naive CD8+ T cells sorted from blood. Receptor source: a man aged 18 to 29 in good health.

The rearrangement links TRBV9 to TRBJ2-7; a possible D gene is TRBD1 (5 bases). Trimming stripped 0 bases from V and 4 bases from J, with 8 bases between. Germline assignment: CDR1 SGDLS and CDR2 YYNGEE. CDR3 length equals 13 residues. The CDR3 DNA is TGTGCCAGCAGCGTAGGGGGCTGGTACGAGCAGTACTTC. Its translation: CASSVGGWYEQYF.

The V and J genes are TRBV28 and TRBJ2-5, with 8 bases matching TRBD1. The DNA end favors TRBJ2-7, so the J call may be wrong. The CDR3 spans 14 residues. Looked up from germline, CDR1 is MDHEN and CDR2 is SYDVKM. The CDR3 nucleotides are TGTGCCAGCAGTTTGGGACAGGTTATCTACGAGCAGTACTTC. Translating gives CASSLGQVIYEQYF.

This chain connects TRBV9 to TRBJ1-2; D ambiguous. Trimming shortened V by 0 bases and J by 5 bases, and 11 bases separated the two germline ends. CDR3 length: 14 amino acids. The germline gives CDR1 SGDLS, CDR2 YYNGEE. The CDR3 is CASSVGHNLYGYTF. Written as DNA, the CDR3 is TGTGCCAGCAGCGTAGGGCACAACCTTTATGGCTACACCTTC. Looking up the rest from reference TRBV9 and TRBJ1-2 gives the full variable domain: DSGVTQTPKHLITATGQRVTLRCSPRSGDLSVYWYQQSLDQGLQFLIQYYNGEERAKGNILERFSAQQFPDLHSELNLSSLELGDSALYFCASSVGHNLYGYTFGSGTRLTVV.

The rearrangement uses TRBV5-1 and TRBJ2-1; TRBD1 matches at 7 bases. This CDR3 has 16 amino acids. Looked up from germline, CDR1 is SGHRS and CDR2 is YFSETQ. The V segment lost 0 bases and the J segment 2 bases; nucleotides outside the gene matches: 5. CDR3 in amino acids: CASSLGSRGPYNEQFF. CDR3 coding DNA: TGCGCCAGCAGCTTGGGGTCTAGGGGGCCCTACAATGAGCAGTTCTTC. The entire variable domain, with the rest obtained from reference TRBV5-1 and TRBJ2-1, is as follows: KAGVTQTPRYLIKTRGQQVTLSCSPISGHRSVSWYQQTPGQGLQFLFEYFSETQRNKGNFPGRFSGRQFSNSRSEMNVSTLELGDSALYLCASSLGSRGPYNEQFFGPGTRLTVL.

V and J are TRBV6-5 and TRBJ2-1; 11 nucleotides match TRBD2. The germline V gene encodes CDR1 MNHEY and CDR2 SVGAGI. The CDR3 sequence is 15 residues long. The V and J ends lost 6 bases and 8 bases, in that order; junction bases with no gene match: 9. The CDR3 sequence is CASSHTSGGLDEQFF. CDR3 nucleotides: TGTGCCAGCAGCCATACTAGCGGGGGCCTGGATGAGCAGTTCTTC.

On this clone: Within the sample, other DNA sequences also encode this same CDR3. The V call is TRBV7-9, the J call TRBJ2-7; D unresolved. CDR3 length: 12 residues. Trimming shortened V by 5 bases and J by 0 bases, and 5 bases separated the two germline ends. Germline CDR1 reads SEHNR; CDR2 reads FQNEAQ (reference sequence). The CDR3 region has the DNA TGTGCCAGCAGCGTAAGCTCCTACGAGCAGTACTTC. This gives the protein CASSVSSYEQYF. The full variable domain, rest sourced from reference TRBV7-9 and TRBJ2-7, is DTGVSQNPRHKITKRGQNVTFRCDPISEHNRLYWYRQTLGQGPEFLTYFQNEAQLEKSRLLSDRFSAERPKGSFSTLEIQRTEQGDSAMYLCASSVSSYEQYFGPGTRLTVT.

The chain combines TRBV6-6 with TRBJ2-7; 10 positions match TRBD2. The CDR3 is made up of 14 amino acids. J was trimmed by 1 base and V by 4 bases; bases with no gene match: 1. Looked up from germline, CDR1 is MNHNY and CDR2 is SVGAGI (reference sequence). The DNA of the CDR3 is TGTGCCAGCAGTTCGGGACTAGCGTCCTACGAGCAGTACTTC. Amino acid sequence: CASSSGLASYEQYF.

V gene TRBV11-2 combines with J gene TRBJ2-3; D is unclear. V dropped 5 bases and J dropped 2 bases, with 20 bases sitting between them. CDR1 and CDR2 (germline): SGHAT, FQNNGV. The CDR3 length is 17 residues. Written as DNA, the CDR3 is TGTGCCAGCAGCACCTTCCCCACAATAGGGAACACAGATACGCAGTATTTT. Translation: CASSTFPTIGNTDTQYF.

V is TRBV28 and J is TRBJ1-6; 8 positions match TRBD1. With 2 bases clipped from V and 3 bases from J, the junction kept 0 bases outside the gene matches. The CDR3 contains 15 residues. Per germline, CDR1 MDHEN and CDR2 SYDVKM. CDR3 DNA: TGTGCCAGCAGTTTAGGACAGGGCTATAATTCACCCCTCCACTTT. Residues: CASSLGQGYNSPLHF. The full variable domain, completed using reference TRBV28 and TRBJ1-6, is DVKVTQSSRYLVKRTGEKVFLECVQDMDHENMFWYRQDPGLGLRLIYFSYDVKMKEKGDIPEGYSVSREKKERFSLILESASTNQTSMYLCASSLGQGYNSPLHFGNGTRLTVT.

As regards this clone: A read error may be the cause here, since a much bigger clone is one base away. This chain uses TRBV5-8 with TRBJ1-5; D gene unclear. Trimming stripped 2 bases from V and 1 base from J, with 1 base between. Germline CDR1 and CDR2: SGHTS and YDEGEE. The CDR3 loop spans 12 amino acids. CDR3 DNA: TGTGCCAGCAGCTTCAGCAATCAGCCCCAGCATTTT. It codes for CASSFSNQPQHF.